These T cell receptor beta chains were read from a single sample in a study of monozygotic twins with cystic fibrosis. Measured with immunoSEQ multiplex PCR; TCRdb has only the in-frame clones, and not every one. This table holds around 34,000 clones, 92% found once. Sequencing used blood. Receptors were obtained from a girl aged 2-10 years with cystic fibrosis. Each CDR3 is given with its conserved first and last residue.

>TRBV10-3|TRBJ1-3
CAIGQPSSGNTIYF
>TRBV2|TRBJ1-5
CASSGKESNQPQHF
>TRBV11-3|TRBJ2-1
CASSLGSNEQFF
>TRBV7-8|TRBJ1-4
CASSPRDTTNEKLFF
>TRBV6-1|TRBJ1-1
CASSEPTGGEAFF
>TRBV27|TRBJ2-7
CASSRTGYSYEQYF
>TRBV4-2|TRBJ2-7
CASSARTSGSYEQYF
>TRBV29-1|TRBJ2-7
CSVSIGEQYF
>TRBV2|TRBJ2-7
CASSPLEEWGNYEQYF
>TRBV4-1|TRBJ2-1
CASSQDRSGVSYNEQFF
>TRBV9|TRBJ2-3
CASSVLETTDTQYF
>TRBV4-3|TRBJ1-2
CASSQDSQGQGASGYTF
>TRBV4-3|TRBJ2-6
CASSQEGWSGANVLTF
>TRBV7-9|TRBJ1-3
CASSLSGNTIYF
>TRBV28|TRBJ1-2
CASSLTNRGEGYTF
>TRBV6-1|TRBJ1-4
CASNDEVQGTIMKKLFF
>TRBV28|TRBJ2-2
CAATGGMNTGELFF
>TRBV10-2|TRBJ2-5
CASSEGLAGGETQYF
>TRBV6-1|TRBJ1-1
CASGGTEAFF
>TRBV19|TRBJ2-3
CASSLGPASTDTQYF
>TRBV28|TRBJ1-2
CASSYGFGYTF
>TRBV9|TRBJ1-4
CASSVGTGHATNEKLFF
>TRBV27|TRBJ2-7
CASSPIRVGEQYF
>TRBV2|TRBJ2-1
CASSARTDSYNEQFF
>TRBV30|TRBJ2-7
CAWRRGTGGYEQYF
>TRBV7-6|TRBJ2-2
CASSLVQTGGSNTGELFF
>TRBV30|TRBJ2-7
CAWRVDRAGEQYF
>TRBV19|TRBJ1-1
CASSYTGDGTEAFF
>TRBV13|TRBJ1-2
CASSSSARTQSTGNYGYTF
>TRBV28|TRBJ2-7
CASSLGREGRRQYF
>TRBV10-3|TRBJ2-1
CAISESTSGRARDEQFF
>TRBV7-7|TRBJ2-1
CASSLELGVYNEQFF
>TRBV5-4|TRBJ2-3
CASSSRTSGPSTDTQYF
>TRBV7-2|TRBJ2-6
CASSFAGAGANVLTF
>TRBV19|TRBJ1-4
CASSLTSPGRTNEKLFF
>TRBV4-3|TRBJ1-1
CASSQVVRTGGGTEAFF
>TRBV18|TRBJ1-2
CASSPPQGASVYGYTF
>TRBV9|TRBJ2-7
CASSVVPGDEQYF
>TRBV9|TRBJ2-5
CASSVAGEETQYF
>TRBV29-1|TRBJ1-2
CSVEEVQGPYGYTF
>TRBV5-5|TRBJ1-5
CASRSLPGDNQPQHF
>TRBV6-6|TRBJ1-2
CASSYYSNNYGYTF
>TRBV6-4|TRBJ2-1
CASSDSHGGSNEQFF
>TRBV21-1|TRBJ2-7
CATKNQGARSSYEQYF
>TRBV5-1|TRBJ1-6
CASSLARGGDSPLHF
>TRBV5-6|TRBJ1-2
CASSLARDRGYGYTF
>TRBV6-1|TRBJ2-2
CASSEMGGPGELFF
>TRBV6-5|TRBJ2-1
CASSSGTSGVNEQFF
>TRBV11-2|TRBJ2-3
CASSPIWRGDTDTQYF
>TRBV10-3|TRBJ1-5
CAIREGENQPQHF
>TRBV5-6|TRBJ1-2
CASRRTASDGYTF
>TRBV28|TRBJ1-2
CASSLGLPVRYTF
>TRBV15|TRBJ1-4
CATSRDFNEKLFF
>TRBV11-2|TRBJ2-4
CASSTRTGTLSKNIQYF
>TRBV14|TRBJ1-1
CASSHRQGEAFF
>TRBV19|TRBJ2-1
CASSAGENGNEQFF
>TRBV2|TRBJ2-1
CASSESPRLAGGNEQFF
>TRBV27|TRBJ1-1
CASSLTGFAEAFF
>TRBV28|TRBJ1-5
CASSSGTGSNQPQHF
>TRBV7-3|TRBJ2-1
CASSPPLNNEQFF